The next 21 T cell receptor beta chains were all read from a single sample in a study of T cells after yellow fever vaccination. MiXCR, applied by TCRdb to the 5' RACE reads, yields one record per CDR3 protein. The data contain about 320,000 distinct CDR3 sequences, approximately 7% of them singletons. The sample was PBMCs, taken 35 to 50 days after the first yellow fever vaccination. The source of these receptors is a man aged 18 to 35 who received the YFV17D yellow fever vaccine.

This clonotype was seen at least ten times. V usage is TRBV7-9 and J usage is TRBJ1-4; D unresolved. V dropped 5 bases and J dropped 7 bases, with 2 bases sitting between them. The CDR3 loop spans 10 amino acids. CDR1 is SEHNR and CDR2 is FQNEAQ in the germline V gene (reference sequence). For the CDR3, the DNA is TGTGCCAGCAGCGGTGAAAAACTGTTTTTT. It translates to CASSGEKLFF.

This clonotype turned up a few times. The CDR3: CASSFAGTTSRQETQYF. The CDR3 bases are TGCGCCAGCAGCTTTGCCGGGACTACCAGTAGACAAGAGACCCAGTACTTC. V gene TRBV5-1 combines with J gene TRBJ2-5, with TRBD2 matching over 7 bases. V shed 2 bases, J shed 2 bases, and the junction held 12 bases outside the gene matches. Germline V gene sequence: CDR1 SGHRS, CDR2 YFSETQ. This CDR3 has 17 amino acids.

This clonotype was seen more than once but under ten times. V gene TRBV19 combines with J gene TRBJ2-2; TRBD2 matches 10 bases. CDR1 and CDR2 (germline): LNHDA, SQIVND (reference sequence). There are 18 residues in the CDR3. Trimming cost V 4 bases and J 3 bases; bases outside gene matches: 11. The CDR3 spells CASSTSTSGGAYTGELFF. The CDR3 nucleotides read TGTGCCAGTAGTACCTCCACCAGCGGGGGGGCTTACACCGGGGAGCTGTTTTTT.

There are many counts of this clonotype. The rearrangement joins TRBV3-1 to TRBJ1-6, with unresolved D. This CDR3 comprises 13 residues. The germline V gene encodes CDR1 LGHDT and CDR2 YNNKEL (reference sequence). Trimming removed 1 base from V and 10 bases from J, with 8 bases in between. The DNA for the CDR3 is TGTGCCAGCAGCCAAGCCATCGTCTCACCCCTCCACTTT. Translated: CASSQAIVSPLHF.

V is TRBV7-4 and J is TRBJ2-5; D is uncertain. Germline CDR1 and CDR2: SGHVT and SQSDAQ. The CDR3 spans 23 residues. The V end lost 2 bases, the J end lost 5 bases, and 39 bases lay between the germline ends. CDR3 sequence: CASSLPRKENPLIRTSSLETQYF. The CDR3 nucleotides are TGTGCCAGCAGCTTACCAAGAAAGGAGAACCCCCTGATCAGAACGTCCTCGTTGGAGACCCAGTACTTC.

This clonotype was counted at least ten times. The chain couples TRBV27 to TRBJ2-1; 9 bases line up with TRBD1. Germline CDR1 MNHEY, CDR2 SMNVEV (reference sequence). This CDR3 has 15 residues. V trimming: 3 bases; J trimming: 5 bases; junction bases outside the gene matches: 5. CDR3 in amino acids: CASSFGQGPHNEQFF. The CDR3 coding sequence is TGTGCCAGCAGTTTCGGACAGGGGCCGCACAATGAGCAGTTCTTC.

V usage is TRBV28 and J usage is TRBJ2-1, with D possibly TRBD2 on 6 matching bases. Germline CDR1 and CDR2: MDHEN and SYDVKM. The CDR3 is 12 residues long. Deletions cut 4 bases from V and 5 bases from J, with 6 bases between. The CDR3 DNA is TGTGCCAGCAGTTGGGGGGACAATGAGCAGTTCTTC. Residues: CASSWGDNEQFF.

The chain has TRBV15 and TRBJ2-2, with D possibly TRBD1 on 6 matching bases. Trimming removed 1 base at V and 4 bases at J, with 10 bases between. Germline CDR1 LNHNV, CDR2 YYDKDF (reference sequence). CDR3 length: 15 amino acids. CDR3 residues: CATSRGAGVTGELFF. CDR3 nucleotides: TGTGCCACCAGCAGAGGGGCAGGGGTCACCGGGGAGCTGTTTTTT.

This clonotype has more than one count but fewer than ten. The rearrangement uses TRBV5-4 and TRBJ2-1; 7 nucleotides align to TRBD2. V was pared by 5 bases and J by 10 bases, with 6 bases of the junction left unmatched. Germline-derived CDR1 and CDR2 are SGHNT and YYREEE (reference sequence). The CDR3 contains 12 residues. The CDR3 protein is CASSGGVREQFF. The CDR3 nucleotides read TGTGCCAGCAGTGGGGGGGTGAGGGAGCAGTTCTTC. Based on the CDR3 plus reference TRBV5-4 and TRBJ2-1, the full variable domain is ETGVTQSPTHLIKTRGQQVTLRCSSQSGHNTVSWYQQALGQGPQFIFQYYREEENGRGNFPPRFSGLQFPNYSSELNVNALELDDSALYLCASSGGVREQFFGPGTRLTVL.

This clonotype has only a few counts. CDR3 residues: CASSATGLGTGELFF. The CDR3 DNA is TGTGCCAGCAGTGCGACAGGGTTGGGCACCGGGGAGCTGTTTTTT. The chain is built from TRBV6-4 and TRBJ2-2; the match to TRBD1 covers 7 bases. CDR1 and CDR2 (germline): MRHNA, SNTAGT. Germline trimming cut 4 bases from V and 4 bases from J; bases unmatched to any gene: 6. The CDR3 contains 15 residues.

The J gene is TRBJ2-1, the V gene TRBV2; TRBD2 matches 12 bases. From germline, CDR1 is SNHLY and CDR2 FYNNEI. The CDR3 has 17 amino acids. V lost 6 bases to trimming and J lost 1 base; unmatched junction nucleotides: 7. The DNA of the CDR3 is TGTGCCAGCAGCCTAGCGGGGGGGGCCGTTTCCTACAATGAGCAGTTCTTC. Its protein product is CASSLAGGAVSYNEQFF.

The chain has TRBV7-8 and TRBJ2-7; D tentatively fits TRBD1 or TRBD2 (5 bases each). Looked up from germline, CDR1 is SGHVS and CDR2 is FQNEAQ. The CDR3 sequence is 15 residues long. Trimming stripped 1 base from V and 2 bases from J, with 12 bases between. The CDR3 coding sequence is TGTGCCAGCAGCTTAGTTCCAGGGAGCACCTACGAGCAGTACTTC. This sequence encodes CASSLVPGSTYEQYF. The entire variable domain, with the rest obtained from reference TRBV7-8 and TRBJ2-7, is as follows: GAGVSQSPRYKVAKRGQDVALRCDPISGHVSLFWYQQALGQGPEFLTYFQNEAQLDKSGLPSDRFFAERPEGSVSTLKIQRTQQEDSAVYLCASSLVPGSTYEQYFGPGTRLTVT.

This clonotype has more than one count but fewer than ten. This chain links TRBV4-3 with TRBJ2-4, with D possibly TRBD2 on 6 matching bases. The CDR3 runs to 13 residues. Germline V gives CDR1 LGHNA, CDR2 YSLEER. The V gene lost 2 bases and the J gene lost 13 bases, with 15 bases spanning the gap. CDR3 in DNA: TGCGCCAGCAGCCAAACCCCGGCGGGACTCCAGTACTTC. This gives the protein CASSQTPAGLQYF.

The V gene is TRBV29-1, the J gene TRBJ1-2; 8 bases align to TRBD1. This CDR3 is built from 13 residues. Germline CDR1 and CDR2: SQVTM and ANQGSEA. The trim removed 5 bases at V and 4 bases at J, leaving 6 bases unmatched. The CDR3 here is CSVRLQGAYGYTF. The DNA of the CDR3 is TGCAGCGTTAGATTGCAGGGGGCCTATGGCTACACCTTC.

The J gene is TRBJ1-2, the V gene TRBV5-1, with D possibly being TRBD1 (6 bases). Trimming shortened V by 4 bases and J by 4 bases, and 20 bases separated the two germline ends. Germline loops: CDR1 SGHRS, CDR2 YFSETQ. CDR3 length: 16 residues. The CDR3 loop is CASSPTTVDRTYGYTF. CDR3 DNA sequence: TGCGCCAGCAGCCCAACCACCGTTGACAGGACCTATGGCTACACCTTC.

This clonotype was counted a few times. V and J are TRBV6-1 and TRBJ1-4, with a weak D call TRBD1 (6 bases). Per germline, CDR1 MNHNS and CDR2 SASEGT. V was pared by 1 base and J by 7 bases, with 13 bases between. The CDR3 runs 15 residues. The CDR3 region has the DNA TGTGCCAGCAGTGAAGTCTACAGGGATGGTGAAAAACTGTTTTTT. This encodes CASSEVYRDGEKLFF.

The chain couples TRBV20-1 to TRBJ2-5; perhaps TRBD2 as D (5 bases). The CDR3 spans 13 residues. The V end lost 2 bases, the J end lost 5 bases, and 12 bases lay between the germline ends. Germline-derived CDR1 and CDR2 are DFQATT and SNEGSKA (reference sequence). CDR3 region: CSARLPGFETQYF. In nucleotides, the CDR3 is TGCAGTGCTAGACTACCGGGGTTCGAGACCCAGTACTTC.

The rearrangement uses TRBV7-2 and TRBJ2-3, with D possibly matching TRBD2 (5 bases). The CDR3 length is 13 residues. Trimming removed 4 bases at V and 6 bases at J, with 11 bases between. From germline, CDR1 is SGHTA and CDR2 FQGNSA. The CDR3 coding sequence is TGTGCCAGCAGCTCAGGACTGCACGATACGCAGTATTTT. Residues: CASSSGLHDTQYF.

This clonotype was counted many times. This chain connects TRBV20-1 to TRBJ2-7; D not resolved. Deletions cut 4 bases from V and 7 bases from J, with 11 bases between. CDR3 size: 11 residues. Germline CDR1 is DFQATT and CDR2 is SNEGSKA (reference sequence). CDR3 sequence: CSATVWGEQYV. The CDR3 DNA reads TGCAGTGCTACGGTCTGGGGTGAGCAGTACGTC.

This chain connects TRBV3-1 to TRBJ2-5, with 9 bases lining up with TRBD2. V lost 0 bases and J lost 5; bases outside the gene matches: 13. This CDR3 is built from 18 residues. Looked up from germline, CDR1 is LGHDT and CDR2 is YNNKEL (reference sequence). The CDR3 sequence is CASSQENWVAGDRETQYF. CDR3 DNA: TGTGCCAGCAGCCAAGAGAATTGGGTAGCGGGGGATCGGGAGACCCAGTACTTC.

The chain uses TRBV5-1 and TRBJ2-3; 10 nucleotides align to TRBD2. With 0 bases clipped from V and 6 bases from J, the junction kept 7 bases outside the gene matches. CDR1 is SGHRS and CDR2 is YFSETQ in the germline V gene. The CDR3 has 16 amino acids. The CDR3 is CASSLGSGGASDTQYF. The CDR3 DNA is TGCGCCAGCAGCTTGGGAAGCGGGGGGGCGTCGGATACGCAGTATTTT.